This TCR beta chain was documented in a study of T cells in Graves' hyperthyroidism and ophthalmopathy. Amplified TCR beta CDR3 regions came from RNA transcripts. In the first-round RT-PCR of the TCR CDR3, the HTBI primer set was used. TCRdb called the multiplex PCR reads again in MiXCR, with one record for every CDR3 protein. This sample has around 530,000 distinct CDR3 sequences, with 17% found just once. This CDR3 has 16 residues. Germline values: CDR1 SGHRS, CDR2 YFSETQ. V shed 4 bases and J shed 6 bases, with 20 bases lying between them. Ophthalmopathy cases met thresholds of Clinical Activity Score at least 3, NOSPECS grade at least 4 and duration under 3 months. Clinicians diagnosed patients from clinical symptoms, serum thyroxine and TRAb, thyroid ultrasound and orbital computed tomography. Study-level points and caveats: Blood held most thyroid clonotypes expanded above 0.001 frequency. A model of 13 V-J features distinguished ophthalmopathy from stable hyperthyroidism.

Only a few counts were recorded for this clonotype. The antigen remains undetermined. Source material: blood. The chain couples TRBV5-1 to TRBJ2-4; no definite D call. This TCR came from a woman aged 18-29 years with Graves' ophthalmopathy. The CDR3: CASSLSLDELPNIQYF. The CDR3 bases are TGCGCCAGCAGCCTAAGTCTAGACGAGCTCCCAAACATTCAGTACTTC.